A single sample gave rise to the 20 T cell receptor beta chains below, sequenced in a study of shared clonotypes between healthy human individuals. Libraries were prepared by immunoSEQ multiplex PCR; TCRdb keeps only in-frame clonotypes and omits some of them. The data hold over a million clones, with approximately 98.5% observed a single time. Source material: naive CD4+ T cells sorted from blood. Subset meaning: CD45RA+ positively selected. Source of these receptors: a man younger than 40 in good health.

For the CDR3, the DNA is TGCGCCAGCAGCTCTACACCTCCGGACATTCACTCTGGAAACACCATATATTTT. This encodes CASSSTPPDIHSGNTIYF. The V call is TRBV5-1, the J call TRBJ1-3, with D perhaps TRBD1 (5 bases). CDR1 is SGHRS, CDR2 YFSETQ, per germline. Trimming took 3 bases from V and 0 from J, leaving 19 bases between them. There are 18 residues in the CDR3.

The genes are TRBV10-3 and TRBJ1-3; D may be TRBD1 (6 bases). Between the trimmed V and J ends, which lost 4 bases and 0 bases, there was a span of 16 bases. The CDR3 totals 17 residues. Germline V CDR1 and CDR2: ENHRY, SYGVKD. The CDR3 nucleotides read TGTGCCATCAGTGCTGCCCCACAGGGCCTCTCTGGAAACACCATATATTTT. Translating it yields CAISAAPQGLSGNTIYF.

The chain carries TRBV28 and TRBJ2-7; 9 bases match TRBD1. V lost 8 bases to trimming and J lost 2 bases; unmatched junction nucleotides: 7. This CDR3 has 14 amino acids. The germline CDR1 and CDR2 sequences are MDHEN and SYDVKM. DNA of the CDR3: TGTGCCAGCTGCTCGGGACAGGGAGCCTACGAGCAGTACTTC. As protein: CASCSGQGAYEQYF.

This CDR3 is CATRQGADTGELFF. The DNA of the CDR3 is TGTGCCACCCGACAAGGGGCAGATACCGGGGAGCTGTTTTTT. The genes are TRBV15 and TRBJ2-2, with a tentative D call TRBD1 (5 bases). This CDR3 is 14 amino acids long. The V end was cut by 8 bases, the J end by 5 bases, with 15 bases between. In germline, CDR1 is LNHNV, CDR2 YYDKDF (reference sequence).

The CDR3 nucleotides are TGCGCCAGCAGCTTGTGGCCAGATAAAGAGACCCAGTACTTC. Translation: CASSLWPDKETQYF. V is TRBV5-1 and J is TRBJ2-5; unclear D gene. Trimming stripped 1 base from V and 3 bases from J, with 10 bases between. Germline V gives CDR1 SGHRS, CDR2 YFSETQ. The CDR3 loop spans 14 amino acids.

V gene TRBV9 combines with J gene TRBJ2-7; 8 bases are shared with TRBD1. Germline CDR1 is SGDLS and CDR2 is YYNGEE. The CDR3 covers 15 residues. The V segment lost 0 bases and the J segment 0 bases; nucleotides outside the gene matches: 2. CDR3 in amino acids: CASSVAGQGSYEQYF. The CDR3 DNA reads TGTGCCAGCAGCGTAGCTGGACAGGGCTCCTACGAGCAGTACTTC.

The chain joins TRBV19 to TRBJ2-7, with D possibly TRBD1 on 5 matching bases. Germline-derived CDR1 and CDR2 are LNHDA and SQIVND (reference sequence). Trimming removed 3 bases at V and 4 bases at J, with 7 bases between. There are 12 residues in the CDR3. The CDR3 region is CASSINRYEQYF. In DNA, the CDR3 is TGTGCCAGTAGTATCAACAGGTACGAGCAGTACTTC.

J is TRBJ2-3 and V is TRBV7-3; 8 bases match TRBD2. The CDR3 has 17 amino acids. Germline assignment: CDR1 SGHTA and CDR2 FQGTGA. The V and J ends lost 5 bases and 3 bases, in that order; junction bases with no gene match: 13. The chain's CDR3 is CASSPTGAGVFTDTQYF. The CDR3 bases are TGTGCCAGCAGCCCAACCGGAGCGGGAGTCTTTACAGATACGCAGTATTTT. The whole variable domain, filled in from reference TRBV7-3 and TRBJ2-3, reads GAGVSQTPSNKVTEKGKYVELRCDPISGHTALYWYRQSLGQGPEFLIYFQGTGAADDSGLPNDRFFAVRPEGSVSTLKIQRTERGDSAVYLCASSPTGAGVFTDTQYFGPGTRLTVL.

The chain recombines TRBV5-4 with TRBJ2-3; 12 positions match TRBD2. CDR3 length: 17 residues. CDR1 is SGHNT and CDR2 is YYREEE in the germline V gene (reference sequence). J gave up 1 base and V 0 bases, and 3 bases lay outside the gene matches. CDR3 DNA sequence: TGTGCCAGCAGCTTGGGGACTAGCGGGATTGGCACAGATACGCAGTATTTT. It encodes CASSLGTSGIGTDTQYF.

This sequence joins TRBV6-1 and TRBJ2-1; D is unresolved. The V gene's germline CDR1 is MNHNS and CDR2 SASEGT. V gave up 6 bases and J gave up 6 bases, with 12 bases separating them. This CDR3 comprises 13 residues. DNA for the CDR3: TGTGCCAGCAGCCTTAAGTCTGCCAATGAGCAGTTCTTC. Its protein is CASSLKSANEQFF.

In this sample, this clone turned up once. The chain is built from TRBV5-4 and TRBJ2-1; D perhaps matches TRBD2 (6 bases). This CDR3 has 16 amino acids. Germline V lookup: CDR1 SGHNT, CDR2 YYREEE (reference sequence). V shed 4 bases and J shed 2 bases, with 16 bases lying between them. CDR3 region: CASSGEATETYNEQFF. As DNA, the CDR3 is TGTGCCAGCAGCGGGGAGGCTACCGAGACCTACAATGAGCAGTTCTTC.

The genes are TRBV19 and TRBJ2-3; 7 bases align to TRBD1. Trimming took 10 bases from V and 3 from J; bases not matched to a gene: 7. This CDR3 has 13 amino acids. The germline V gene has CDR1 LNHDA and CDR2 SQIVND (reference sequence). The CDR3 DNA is TGTGCCACTACGACAGGGTTGACAGATACGCAGTATTTT. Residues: CATTTGLTDTQYF.

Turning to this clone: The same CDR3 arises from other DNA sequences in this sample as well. CDR3 sequence reads: CASSLTGTTYEQYF. The CDR3 nucleotides are TGTGCCAGCAGCTTAACAGGGACTACCTACGAGCAGTACTTC. The chain employs TRBV7-8 and TRBJ2-7; a weak D match, TRBD2 (7 bases). CDR1 SGHVS and CDR2 FQNEAQ come from the germline V gene. V was pared by 2 bases and J by 2 bases, with 10 bases between. This CDR3 is built from 14 residues.

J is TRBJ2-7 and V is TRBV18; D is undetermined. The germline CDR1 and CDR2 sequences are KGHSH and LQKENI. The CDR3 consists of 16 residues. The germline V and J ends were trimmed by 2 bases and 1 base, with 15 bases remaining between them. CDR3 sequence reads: CASSPLPTLGSYEQYF. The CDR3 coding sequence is TGTGCCAGCTCACCATTACCTACCCTGGGGTCCTACGAGCAGTACTTC.

CDR3 sequence: CASTGVALQETQYF. The CDR3 nucleotides read TGTGCCAGCACCGGGGTGGCACTTCAAGAGACCCAGTACTTC. V is TRBV7-2 and J is TRBJ2-5, with D maybe TRBD2 (5 bases). Trimming took 7 bases from V and 2 from J, leaving 14 bases between them. CDR1 and CDR2 from the germline V gene are SGHTA and FQGNSA. The CDR3 covers 14 residues.

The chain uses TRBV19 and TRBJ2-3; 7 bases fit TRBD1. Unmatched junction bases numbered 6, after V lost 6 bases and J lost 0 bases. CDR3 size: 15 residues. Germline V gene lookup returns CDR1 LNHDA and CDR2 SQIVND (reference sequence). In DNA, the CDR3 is TGTGCCAGTAGACTGGACAGGAAAAGCACAGATACGCAGTATTTT. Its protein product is CASRLDRKSTDTQYF. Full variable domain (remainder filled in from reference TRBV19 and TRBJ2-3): DGGITQSPKYLFRKEGQNVTLSCEQNLNHDAMYWYRQDPGQGLRLIYYSQIVNDFQKGDIAEGYSVSREKKESFPLTVTSAQKNPTAFYLCASRLDRKSTDTQYFGPGTRLTVL.

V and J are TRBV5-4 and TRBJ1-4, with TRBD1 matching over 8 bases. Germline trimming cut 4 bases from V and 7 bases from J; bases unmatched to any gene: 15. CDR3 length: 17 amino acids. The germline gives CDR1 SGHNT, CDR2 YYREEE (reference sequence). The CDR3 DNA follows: TGTGCCAGCAGCCTGTTAGGGTCGGGGACAGGCGGTGAAAAACTGTTTTTT. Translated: CASSLLGSGTGGEKLFF.

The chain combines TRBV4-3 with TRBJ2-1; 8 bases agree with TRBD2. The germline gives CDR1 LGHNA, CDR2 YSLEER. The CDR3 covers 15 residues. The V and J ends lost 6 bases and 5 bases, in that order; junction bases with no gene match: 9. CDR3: CASSLAGRENNEQFF. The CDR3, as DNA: TGCGCCAGCAGTTTAGCGGGACGCGAAAACAATGAGCAGTTCTTC.

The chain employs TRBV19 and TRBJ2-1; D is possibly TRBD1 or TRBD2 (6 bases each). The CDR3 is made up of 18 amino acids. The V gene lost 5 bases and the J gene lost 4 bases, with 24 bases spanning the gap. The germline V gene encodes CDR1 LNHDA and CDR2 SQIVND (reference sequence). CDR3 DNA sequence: TGTGCCAGTAGTCCCATTGACCGGGGGCGATTAGGGTACAATGAGCAGTTCTTC. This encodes CASSPIDRGRLGYNEQFF.

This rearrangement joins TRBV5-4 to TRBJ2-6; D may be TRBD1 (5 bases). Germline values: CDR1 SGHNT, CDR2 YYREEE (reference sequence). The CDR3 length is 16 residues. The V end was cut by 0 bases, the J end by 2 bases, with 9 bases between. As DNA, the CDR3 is TGTGCCAGCAGCTTGGGGACACGGACTGGGGCCAACGTCCTGACTTTC. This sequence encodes CASSLGTRTGANVLTF. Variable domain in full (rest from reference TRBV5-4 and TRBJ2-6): ETGVTQSPTHLIKTRGQQVTLRCSSQSGHNTVSWYQQALGQGPQFIFQYYREEENGRGNFPPRFSGLQFPNYSSELNVNALELDDSALYLCASSLGTRTGANVLTFGAGSRLTVL.